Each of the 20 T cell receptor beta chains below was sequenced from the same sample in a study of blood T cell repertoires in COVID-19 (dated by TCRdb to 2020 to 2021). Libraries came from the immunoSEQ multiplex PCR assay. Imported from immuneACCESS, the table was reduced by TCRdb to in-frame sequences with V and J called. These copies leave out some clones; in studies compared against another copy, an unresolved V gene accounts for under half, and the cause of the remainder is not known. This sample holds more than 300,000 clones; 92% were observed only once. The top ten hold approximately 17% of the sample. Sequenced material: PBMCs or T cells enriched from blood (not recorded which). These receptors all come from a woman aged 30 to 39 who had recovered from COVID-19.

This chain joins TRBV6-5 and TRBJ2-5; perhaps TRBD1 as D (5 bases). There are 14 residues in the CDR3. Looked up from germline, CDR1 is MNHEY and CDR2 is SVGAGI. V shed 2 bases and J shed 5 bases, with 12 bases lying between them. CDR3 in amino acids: CASSYADPGETQYF. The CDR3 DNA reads TGTGCCAGCAGTTACGCGGATCCAGGGGAGACCCAGTACTTC.

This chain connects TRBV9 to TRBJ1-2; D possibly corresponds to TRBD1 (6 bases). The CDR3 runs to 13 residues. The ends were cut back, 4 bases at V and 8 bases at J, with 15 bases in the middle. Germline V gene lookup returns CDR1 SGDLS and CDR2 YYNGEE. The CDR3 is CASSSNRVSGYTF. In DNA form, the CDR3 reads TGTGCCAGCAGCTCGAACAGGGTGAGCGGCTACACCTTC. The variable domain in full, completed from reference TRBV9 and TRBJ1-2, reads DSGVTQTPKHLITATGQRVTLRCSPRSGDLSVYWYQQSLDQGLQFLIQYYNGEERAKGNILERFSAQQFPDLHSELNLSSLELGDSALYFCASSSNRVSGYTFGSGTRLTVV.

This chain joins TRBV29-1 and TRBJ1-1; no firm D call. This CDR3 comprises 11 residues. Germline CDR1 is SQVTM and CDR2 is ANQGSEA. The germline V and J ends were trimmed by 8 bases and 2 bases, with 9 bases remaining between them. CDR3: CSSLLNTEAFF. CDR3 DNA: TGCAGCAGCCTATTAAACACTGAAGCTTTCTTT. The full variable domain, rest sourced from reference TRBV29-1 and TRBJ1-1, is SAVISQKPSRDICQRGTSLTIQCQVDSQVTMMFWYRQQPGQSLTLIATANQGSEATYESGFVIDKFPISRPNLTFSTLTVSNMSPEDSSIYLCSSLLNTEAFFGQGTRLTVV.

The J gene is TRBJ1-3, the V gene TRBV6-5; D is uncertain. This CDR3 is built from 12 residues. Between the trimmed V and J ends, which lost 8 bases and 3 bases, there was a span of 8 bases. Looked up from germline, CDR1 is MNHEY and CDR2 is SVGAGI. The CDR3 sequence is CASGPVGNTIYF. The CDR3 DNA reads TGTGCCAGCGGCCCCGTTGGAAACACCATATATTTT.

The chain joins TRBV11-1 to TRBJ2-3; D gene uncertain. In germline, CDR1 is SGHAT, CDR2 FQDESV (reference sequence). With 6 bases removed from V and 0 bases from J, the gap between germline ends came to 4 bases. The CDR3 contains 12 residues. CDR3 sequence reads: CASRESTDTQYF. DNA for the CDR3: TGTGCCAGCAGGGAGAGCACAGATACGCAGTATTTT.

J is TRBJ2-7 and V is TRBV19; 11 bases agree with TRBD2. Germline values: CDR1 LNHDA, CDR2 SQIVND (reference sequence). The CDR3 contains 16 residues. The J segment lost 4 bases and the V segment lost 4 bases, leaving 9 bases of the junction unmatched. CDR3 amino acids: CASSKGTSGRRYEQYF. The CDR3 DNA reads TGTGCCAGTAGTAAAGGGACTAGCGGACGTCGTTACGAGCAGTACTTC.

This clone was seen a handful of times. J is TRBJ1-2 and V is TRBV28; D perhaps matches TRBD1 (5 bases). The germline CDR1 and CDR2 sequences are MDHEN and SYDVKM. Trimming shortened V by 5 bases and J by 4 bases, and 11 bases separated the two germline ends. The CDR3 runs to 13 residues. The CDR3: CASSPYRFYGYTF. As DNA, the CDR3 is TGTGCCAGCAGTCCCTACAGGTTCTATGGCTACACCTTC.

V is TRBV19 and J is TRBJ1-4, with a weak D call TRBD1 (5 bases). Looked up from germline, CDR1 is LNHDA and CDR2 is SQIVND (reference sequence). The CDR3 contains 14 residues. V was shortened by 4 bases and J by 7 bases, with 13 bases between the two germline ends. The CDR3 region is CASSNQLRGEKLFF. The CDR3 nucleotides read TGTGCCAGTAGTAACCAATTAAGGGGTGAAAAACTGTTTTTT.

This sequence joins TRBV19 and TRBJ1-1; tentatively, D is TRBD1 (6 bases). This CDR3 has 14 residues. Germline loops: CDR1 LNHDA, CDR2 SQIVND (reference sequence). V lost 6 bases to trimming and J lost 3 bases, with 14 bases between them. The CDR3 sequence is CASSEGGGDTEAFF. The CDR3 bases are TGTGCCAGTAGCGAAGGGGGTGGTGACACTGAAGCTTTCTTT.

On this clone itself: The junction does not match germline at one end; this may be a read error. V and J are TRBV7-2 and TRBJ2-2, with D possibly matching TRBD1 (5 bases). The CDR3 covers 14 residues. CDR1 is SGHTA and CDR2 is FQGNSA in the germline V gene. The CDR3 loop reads CASSLNRNAGELFF. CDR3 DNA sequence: TGTGCCAGCAGCTTGAACAGGAACGCCGGGGAGCTGTTTTTT.

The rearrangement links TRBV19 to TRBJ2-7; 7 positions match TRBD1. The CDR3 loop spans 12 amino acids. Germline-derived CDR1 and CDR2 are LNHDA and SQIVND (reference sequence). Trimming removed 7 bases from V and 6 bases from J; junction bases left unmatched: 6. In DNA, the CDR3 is TGTGCCAGTAACAGGGGCTCGGGCGAGCAGTACTTC. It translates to CASNRGSGEQYF.

CDR3 sequence: CASKGIGTGELFF. The DNA for the CDR3 is TGTGCCAGCAAGGGGATCGGCACCGGGGAGCTGTTTTTT. The rearrangement joins TRBV6-5 to TRBJ2-2; D is possibly TRBD1 (5 bases). The CDR3 has 13 amino acids. Trimming took off 7 bases at V and 4 bases at J, with 10 bases between the two ends. CDR1 and CDR2 from the germline V gene are MNHEY and SVGAGI.

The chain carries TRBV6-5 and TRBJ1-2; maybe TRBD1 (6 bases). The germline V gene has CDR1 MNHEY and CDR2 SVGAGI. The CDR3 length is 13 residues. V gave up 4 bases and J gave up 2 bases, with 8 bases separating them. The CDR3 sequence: CASSLTGNYGYTF. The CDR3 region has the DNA TGTGCCAGCAGTTTGACAGGCAACTATGGCTACACCTTC.

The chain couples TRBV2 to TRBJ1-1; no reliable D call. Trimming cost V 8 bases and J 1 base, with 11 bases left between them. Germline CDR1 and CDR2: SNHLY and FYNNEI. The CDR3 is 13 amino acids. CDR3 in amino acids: CASLFERNTEAFF. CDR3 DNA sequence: TGTGCCAGCCTCTTTGAGAGGAACACTGAAGCTTTCTTT.

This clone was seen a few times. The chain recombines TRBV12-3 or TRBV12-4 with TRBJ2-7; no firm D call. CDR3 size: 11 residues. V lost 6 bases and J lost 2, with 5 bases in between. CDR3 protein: CASRQAYEQYF. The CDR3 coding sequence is TGTGCCAGCAGACAAGCCTACGAGCAGTACTTC.

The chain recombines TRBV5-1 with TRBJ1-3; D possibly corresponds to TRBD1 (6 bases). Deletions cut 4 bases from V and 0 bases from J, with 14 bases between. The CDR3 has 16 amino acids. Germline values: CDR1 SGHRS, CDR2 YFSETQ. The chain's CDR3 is CASSVSGTISGNTIYF. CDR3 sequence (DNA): TGCGCCAGCAGCGTATCCGGGACAATCTCTGGAAACACCATATATTTT.

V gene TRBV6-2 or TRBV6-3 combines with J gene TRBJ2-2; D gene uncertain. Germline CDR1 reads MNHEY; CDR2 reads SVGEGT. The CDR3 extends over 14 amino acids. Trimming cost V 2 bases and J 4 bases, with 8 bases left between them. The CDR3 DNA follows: TGTGCCAGCAGTTACCCAGGTTTCACCGGGGAGCTGTTTTTT. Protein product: CASSYPGFTGELFF.

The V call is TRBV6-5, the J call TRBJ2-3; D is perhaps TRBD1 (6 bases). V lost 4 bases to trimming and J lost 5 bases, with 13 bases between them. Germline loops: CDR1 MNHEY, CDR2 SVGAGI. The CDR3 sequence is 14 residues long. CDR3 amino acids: CASSSVTGLDTQYF. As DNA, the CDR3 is TGTGCCAGCAGTTCCGTTACAGGGTTAGATACGCAGTATTTT.

The CDR3 here is CASSLAATGEVRDLGYTF. CDR3 coding DNA: TGTGCCAGCAGCTTGGCCGCGACCGGCGAGGTCAGGGATCTGGGCTACACCTTC. This chain joins TRBV5-4 and TRBJ1-2, with a possible D match to TRBD1 (5 bases). From germline, CDR1 is SGHNT and CDR2 YYREEE (reference sequence). This CDR3 is built from 18 residues. The V end was cut by 0 bases, the J end by 8 bases, with 26 bases between.

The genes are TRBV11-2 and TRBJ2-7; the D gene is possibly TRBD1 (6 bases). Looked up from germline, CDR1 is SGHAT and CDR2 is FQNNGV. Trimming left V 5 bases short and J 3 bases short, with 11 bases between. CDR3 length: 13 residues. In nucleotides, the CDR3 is TGTGCCAGCAGCCCGGGACATTTCTACGAGCAGTACTTC. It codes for CASSPGHFYEQYF.